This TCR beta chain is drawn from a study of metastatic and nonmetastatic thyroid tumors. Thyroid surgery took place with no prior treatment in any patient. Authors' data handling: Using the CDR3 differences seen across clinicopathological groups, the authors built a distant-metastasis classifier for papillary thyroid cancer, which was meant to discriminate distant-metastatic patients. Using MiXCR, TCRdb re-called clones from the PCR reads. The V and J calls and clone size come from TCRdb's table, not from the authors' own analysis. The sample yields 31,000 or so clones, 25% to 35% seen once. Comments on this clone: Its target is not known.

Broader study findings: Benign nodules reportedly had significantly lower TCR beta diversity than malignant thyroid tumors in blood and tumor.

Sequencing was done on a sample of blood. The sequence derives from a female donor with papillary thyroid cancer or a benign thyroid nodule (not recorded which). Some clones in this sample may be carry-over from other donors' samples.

Written as DNA, the CDR3 is TGCAGTGCTAGGTCCATTTACGAGCAGTACTTC. It codes for CSARSIYEQYF. This sequence joins TRBV20-1 and TRBJ2-7; D gene unclear. The V gene lost 3 bases and the J gene lost 4 bases, with 7 bases spanning the gap. Germline CDR1 is DFQATT and CDR2 is SNEGSKA (reference sequence). The length of the CDR3 is 11 residues.